This TCR beta chain was sequenced for a study of blood T cells in healthy people across ages. CDR3 length equals 14 residues. Germline V gene sequence: CDR1 SGHAT, CDR2 FQNNGV. PCR was performed a second time for roughly 7 to 11 cycles using a sample-barcoded 5' primer and a J-beta primer mix. MiXCR was run by TCRdb on the 5' RACE reads, yielding one entry per CDR3 protein. The profile shows hundreds of thousands of distinct CDR3 sequences, under 25% of them singletons. This clonotype was observed a few times. A junction boundary mismatches the germline segment, possibly from a read error. The sequencing sample was made of blood. This chain connects TRBV11-2 to TRBJ2-1, with D unclear. The receptor comes from a man between 65 and 79 years old in good health. The CDR3 spells CASSLERMYNGQFF. The DNA of the CDR3 is TGTGCCAGCAGCTTAGAACGGATGTACAATGGGCAGTTCTTC.